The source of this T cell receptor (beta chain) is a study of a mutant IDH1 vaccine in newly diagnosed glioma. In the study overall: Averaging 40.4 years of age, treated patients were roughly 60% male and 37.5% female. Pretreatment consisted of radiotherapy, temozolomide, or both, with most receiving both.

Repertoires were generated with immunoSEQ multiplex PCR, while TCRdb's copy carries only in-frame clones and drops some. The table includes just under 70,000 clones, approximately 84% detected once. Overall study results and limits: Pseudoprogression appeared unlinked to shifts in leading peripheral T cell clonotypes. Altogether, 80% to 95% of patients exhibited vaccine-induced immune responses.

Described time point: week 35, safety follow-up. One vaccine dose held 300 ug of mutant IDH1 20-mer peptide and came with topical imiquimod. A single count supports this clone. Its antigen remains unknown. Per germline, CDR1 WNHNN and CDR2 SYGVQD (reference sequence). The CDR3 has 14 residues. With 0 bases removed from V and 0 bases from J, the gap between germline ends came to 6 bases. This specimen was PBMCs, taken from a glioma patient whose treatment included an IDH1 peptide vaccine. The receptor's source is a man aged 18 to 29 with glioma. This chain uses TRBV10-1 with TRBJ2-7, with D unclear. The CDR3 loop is CASSESPSSYEQYF. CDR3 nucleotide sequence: TGCGCCAGCAGTGAGTCCCCCAGCTCCTACGAGCAGTACTTC.